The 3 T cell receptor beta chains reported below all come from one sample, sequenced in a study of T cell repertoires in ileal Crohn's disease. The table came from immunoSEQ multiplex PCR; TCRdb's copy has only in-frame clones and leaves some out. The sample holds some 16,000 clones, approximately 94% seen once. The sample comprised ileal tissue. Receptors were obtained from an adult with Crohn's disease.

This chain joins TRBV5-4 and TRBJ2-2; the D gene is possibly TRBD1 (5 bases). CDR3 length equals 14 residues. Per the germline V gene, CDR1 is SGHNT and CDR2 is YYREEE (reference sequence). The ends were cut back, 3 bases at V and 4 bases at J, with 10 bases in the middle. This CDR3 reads CASSSKTVTGELFF. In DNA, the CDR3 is TGTGCCAGCAGCTCAAAGACAGTCACCGGGGAGCTGTTTTTT.

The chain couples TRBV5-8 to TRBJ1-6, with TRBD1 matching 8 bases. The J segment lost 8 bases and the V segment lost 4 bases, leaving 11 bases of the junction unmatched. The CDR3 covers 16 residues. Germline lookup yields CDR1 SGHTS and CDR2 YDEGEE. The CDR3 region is CASSLPRQGMDSPLHF. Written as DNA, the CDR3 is TGTGCCAGCAGCCTCCCCCGACAGGGGATGGATTCACCCCTCCACTTT.

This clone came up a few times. CDR3 region: CASSQSSSGGVGGEQFF. The CDR3 DNA is TGCGCCAGCAGCCAATCATCGAGCGGGGGGGTCGGGGGTGAGCAGTTCTTC. V gene TRBV4-1 combines with J gene TRBJ2-1; TRBD2 aligns across 10 bases. The CDR3 extends over 17 amino acids. The J segment lost 9 bases and the V segment lost 2 bases, leaving 13 bases of the junction unmatched. Germline values: CDR1 MGHRA, CDR2 YSYEKL.